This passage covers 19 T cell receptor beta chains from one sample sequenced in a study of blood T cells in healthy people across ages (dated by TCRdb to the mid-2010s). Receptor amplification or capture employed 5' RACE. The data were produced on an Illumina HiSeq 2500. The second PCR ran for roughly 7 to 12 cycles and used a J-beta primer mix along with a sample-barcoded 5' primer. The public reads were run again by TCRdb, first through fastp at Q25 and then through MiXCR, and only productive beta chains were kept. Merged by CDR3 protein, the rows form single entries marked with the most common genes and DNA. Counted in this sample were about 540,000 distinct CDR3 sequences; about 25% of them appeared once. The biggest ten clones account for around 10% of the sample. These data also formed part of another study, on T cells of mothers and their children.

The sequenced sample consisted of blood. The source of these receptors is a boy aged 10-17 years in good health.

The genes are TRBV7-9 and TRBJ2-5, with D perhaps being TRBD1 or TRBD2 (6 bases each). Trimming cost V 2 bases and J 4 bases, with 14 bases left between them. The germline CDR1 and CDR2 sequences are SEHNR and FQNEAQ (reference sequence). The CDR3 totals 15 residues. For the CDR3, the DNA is TGTGCCAGCAGCTTATTCGGGGGCCACCGAGAGACCCAGTACTTC. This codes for CASSLFGGHRETQYF.

The CDR3 sequence is CSARDRGDYEQYF. The CDR3 bases are TGCAGTGCTAGGGACAGGGGAGACTACGAGCAGTACTTC. V gene TRBV20-1 combines with J gene TRBJ2-7, with 9 bases identical to TRBD1. V shed 3 bases, J shed 3 bases, and the junction held 3 bases outside the gene matches. CDR1 and CDR2 (germline): DFQATT, SNEGSKA (reference sequence). This CDR3 region has 13 residues.

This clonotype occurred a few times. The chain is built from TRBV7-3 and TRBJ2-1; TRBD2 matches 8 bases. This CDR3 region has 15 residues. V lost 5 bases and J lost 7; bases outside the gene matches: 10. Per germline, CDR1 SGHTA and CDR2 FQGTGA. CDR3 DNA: TGTGCCAGCAGCCCTCCCGGGACTAGAAGAAATGAGCAGTTCTTC. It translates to CASSPPGTRRNEQFF.

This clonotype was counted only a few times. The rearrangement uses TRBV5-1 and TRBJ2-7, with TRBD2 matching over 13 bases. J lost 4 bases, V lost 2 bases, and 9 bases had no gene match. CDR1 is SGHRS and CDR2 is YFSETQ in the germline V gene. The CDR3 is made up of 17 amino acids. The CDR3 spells CASSFFPVLAGGYEQYF. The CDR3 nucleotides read TGCGCCAGCAGCTTCTTTCCTGTACTAGCGGGAGGGTACGAGCAGTACTTC.

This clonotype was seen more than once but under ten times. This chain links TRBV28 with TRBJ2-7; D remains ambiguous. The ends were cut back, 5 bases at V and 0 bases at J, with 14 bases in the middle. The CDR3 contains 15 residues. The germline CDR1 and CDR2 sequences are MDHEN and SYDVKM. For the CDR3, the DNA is TGTGCCAGCAGTAAGATGGGTGTAAACTCCTACGAGCAGTACTTC. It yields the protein CASSKMGVNSYEQYF.

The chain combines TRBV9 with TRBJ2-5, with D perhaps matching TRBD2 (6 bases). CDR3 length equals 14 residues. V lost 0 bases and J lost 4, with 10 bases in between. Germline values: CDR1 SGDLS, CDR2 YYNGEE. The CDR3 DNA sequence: TGTGCCAGCAGCGTAGGGTCGGGGGTAGAGACCCAGTACTTC. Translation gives CASSVGSGVETQYF.

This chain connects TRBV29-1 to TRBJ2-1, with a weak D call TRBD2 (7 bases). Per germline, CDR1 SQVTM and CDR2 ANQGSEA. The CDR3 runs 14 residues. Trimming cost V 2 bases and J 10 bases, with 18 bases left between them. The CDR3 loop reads CSVELWGGQREQFF. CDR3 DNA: TGCAGCGTTGAACTTTGGGGGGGGCAGAGAGAGCAGTTCTTC.

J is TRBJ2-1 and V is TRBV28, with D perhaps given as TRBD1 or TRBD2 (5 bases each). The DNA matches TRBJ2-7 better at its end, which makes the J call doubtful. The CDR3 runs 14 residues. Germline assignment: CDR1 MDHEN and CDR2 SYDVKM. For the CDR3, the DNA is TGTGCCAGCAGGGCCGGGACCACCGCCTACGAGCAGTACTTC. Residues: CASRAGTTAYEQYF.

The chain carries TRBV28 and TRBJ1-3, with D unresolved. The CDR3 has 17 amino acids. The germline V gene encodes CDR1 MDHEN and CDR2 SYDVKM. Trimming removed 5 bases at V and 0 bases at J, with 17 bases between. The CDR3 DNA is TGTGCCAGCAGTCTAGGACCGGCGGTGGTCTCTGGAAACACCATATATTTT. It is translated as CASSLGPAVVSGNTIYF. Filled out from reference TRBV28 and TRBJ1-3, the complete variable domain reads DVKVTQSSRYLVKRTGEKVFLECVQDMDHENMFWYRQDPGLGLRLIYFSYDVKMKEKGDIPEGYSVSREKKERFSLILESASTNQTSMYLCASSLGPAVVSGNTIYFGEGSWLTVV.

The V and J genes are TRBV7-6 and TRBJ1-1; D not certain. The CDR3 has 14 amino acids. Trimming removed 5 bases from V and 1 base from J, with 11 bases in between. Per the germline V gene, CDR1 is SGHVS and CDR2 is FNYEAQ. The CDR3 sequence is CASSPGPKNTEAFF. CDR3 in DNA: TGTGCCAGCAGCCCAGGACCGAAGAACACTGAAGCTTTCTTT.

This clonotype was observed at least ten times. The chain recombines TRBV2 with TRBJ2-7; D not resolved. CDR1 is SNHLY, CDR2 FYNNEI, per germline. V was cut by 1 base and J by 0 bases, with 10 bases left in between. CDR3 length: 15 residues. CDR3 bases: TGTGCCAGCAGTGAAGAGGGCGTCAGCTCCTACGAGCAGTACTTC. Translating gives CASSEEGVSSYEQYF.

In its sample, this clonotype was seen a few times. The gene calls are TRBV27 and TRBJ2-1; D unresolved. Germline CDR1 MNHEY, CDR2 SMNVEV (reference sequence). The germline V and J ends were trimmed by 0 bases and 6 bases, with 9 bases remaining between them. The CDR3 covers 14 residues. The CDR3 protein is CASSLSTGSNEQFF. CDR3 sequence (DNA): TGTGCCAGCAGTTTATCGACGGGTAGCAATGAGCAGTTCTTC.

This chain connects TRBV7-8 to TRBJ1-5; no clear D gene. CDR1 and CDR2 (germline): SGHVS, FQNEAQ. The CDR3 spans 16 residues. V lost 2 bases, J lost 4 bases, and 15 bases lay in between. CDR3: CASSLMRPAPNQPQHF. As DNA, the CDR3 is TGTGCCAGCAGCTTAATGAGGCCAGCCCCTAATCAGCCCCAGCATTTT.

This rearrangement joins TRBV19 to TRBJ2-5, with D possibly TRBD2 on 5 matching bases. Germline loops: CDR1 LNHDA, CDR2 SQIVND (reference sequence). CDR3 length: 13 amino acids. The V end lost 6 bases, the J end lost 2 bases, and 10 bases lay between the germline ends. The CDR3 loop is CASSPGKQETQYF. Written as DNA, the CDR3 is TGTGCCAGTAGCCCCGGGAAACAAGAGACCCAGTACTTC.

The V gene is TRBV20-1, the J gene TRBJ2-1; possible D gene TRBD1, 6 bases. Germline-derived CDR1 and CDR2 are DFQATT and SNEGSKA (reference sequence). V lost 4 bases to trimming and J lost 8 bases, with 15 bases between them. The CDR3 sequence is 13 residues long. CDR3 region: CSAKWTARDEQFF. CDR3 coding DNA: TGCAGTGCTAAGTGGACAGCTAGGGATGAGCAGTTCTTC.

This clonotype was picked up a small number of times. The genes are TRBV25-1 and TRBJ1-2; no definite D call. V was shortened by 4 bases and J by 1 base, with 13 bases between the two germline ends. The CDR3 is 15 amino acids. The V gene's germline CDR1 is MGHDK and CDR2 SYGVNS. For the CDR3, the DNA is TGTGCCAGCAGTGTCAACCCGCTCCATAACTATGGCTACACCTTC. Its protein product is CASSVNPLHNYGYTF.

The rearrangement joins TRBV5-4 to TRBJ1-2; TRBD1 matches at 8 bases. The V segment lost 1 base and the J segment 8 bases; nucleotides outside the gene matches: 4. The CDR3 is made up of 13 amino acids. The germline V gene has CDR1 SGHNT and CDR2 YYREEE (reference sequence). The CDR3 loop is CASSLQGADGYTF. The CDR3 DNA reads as TGTGCCAGCAGCTTGCAGGGGGCGGACGGCTACACCTTC.

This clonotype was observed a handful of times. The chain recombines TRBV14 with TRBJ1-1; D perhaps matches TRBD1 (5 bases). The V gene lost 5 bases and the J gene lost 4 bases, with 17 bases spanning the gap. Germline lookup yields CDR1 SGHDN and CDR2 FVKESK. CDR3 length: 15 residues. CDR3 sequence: CASSARDYLGTEAFF. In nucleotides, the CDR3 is TGTGCCAGCAGCGCCAGGGATTACTTGGGCACTGAAGCTTTCTTT.

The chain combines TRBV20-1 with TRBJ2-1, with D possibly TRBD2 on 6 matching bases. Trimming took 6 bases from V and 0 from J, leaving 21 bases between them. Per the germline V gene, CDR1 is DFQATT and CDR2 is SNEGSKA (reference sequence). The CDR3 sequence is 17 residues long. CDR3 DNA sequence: TGCAGTGCCAAGGAGAAACTAGCACAGTACTCCTACAATGAGCAGTTCTTC. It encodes CSAKEKLAQYSYNEQFF.